The subject of this entry is one T cell receptor beta chain. This entry is derived from a study of chemoradiotherapy in HPV16-positive cancers. This table comes from immunoSEQ multiplex PCR, and its TCRdb copy is limited to in-frame clones, with some not included. The sample yields 25,000 to 35,000 clones, about 89% seen once. The input for sequencing was blood, taken from a patient who underwent chemoradiotherapy. The source of this sequence is a human donor with HPV-associated anogenital cancer.

The CDR3 protein is CASSAGAQRETQYF. CDR3 nucleotides: TGCGCCAGCAGTGCCGGGGCCCAGAGGGAGACCCAGTACTTC. V usage is TRBV10-1 and J usage is TRBJ2-5; D tentatively reads TRBD1 or TRBD2 (5 bases each). Deletions cut 4 bases from V and 5 bases from J, with 14 bases between. Germline lookup yields CDR1 WNHNN and CDR2 SYGVQD (reference sequence). CDR3 size: 14 residues.